This TCR beta chain originates from a study of response to subunit inactivated influenza vaccine listed by TCRdb under 2018. With regard to the full study: The study used deep quantitative T cell receptor repertoire profiling to track responses to a trivalent subunit inactivated influenza vaccine.

CDR1 and CDR2 were assigned from the germline V gene (reference sequence) as LNHNV and YYDKDF. The CDR3, cysteine through phenylalanine, is 14 amino acids long. This entry keeps only the CDR3 DNA: 42 bases, framed from base 1. Libraries came from RT-PCR. Sequencing was carried out with an Illumina HiSeq 2500. TCRdb handled the public reads itself, with Q25 trimming in fastp and clone calling in MiXCR, and kept productive beta chains. One record per CDR3 amino acid sequence lists the most common genes and DNA. This sample comprises 650,000 to 800,000 distinct CDR3 sequences, less than 20% of them detected only once. The ten largest clones represent approximately 11% of the sample. Broader findings and caveats from the paper: According to the authors, only a limited number of new T cells may be recruited by each seasonal influenza vaccination.

In the case of this clonotype: Its antigen remains undetermined. The junction departs from germline at one end; a sequencing error may be responsible.

The receptor was derived from a man aged 45-65 years who received an inactivated influenza vaccine. Donor details come from another sample of the same person, matched by shared clones. The input for sequencing was PBMCs from blood, taken 4 to 6 days after vaccination. The rearrangement joined TRBV15 to TRBJ2-2; the D gene is perhaps TRBD2, from 5 matching bases. The bases are TGTGCCACCAGCATTGGCGCGAACACCGGGGATCTGTTTTTT. This yields the protein CATSIGANTGDLFF.